The 26 T cell receptor beta chains in this list originate from one sample, sequenced in a study of cytomegalovirus exposure and HLA in healthy donors. PCR primers comprised 60 Vbeta and 13 Jbeta primers. The assay was immunoSEQ multiplex PCR, and TCRdb's table has in-frame clones only and misses some. The table shows 150,000 to 180,000 clones, with around 75% occurring only once. Sequencing was done on a sample of PBMCs. The source of these receptors is a man aged 25 to 45 in good health and CMV-seropositive.

Here the CDR3 DNA reads TGTGCCAGCCTCGATGAGGCCGGGGAGCTGTTTTTT. This encodes CASLDEAGELFF. The rearrangement uses TRBV6-6 and TRBJ2-2; D ambiguous. The CDR3 has 12 amino acids. The V end lost 8 bases, the J end lost 6 bases, and 10 bases lay between the germline ends. Germline values: CDR1 MNHNY, CDR2 SVGAGI (reference sequence).

The V and J genes are TRBV5-1 and TRBJ2-7; D is perhaps TRBD2 (7 bases). The CDR3 covers 15 residues. Germline values: CDR1 SGHRS, CDR2 YFSETQ. V lost 6 bases and J 2 bases, leaving 18 bases between the germline ends. The CDR3 loop reads CASTPGGGPPYEQYF. DNA for the CDR3: TGCGCCAGCACCCCTGGGGGGGGGCCACCCTACGAGCAGTACTTC.

This clone appeared a few times. V is TRBV7-9 and J is TRBJ1-1; D not resolved. Trimming took 5 bases from V and 8 from J, leaving 12 bases between them. CDR3 length equals 12 residues. The germline CDR1 and CDR2 sequences are SEHNR and FQNEAQ (reference sequence). CDR3 bases: TGTGCCAGCAGCGAGCGAGGGCGGGAAGCTTTCTTT. Protein: CASSERGREAFF.

This chain connects TRBV18 to TRBJ1-2; no clear D gene. Germline CDR1 reads KGHSH; CDR2 reads LQKENI. V lost 4 bases, J lost 3 bases, and 24 bases lay in between. The CDR3 has 18 residues. The DNA of the CDR3 is TGTGCCAGCTCACGGAGCGAGTCGGTCGCATTTCGAGACTATGGCTACACCTTC. It translates to CASSRSESVAFRDYGYTF.

The rearrangement links TRBV9 to TRBJ2-6; a weak D match, TRBD1 (5 bases). V was clipped by 0 bases and J by 0 bases, with 13 bases between them. CDR3 length equals 18 residues. Germline V gene data show CDR1 as SGDLS and CDR2 as YYNGEE. The CDR3 here is CASSVGKGIFSGANVLTF. The CDR3 DNA reads as TGTGCCAGCAGCGTAGGGAAGGGGATCTTCTCTGGGGCCAACGTCCTGACTTTC.

This clone has only one observation. The chain is built from TRBV6-5 and TRBJ1-5, with D possibly TRBD1 on 6 matching bases. Germline V gene data show CDR1 as MNHEY and CDR2 as SVGAGI. Trimming shortened V by 5 bases and J by 0 bases, and 11 bases separated the two germline ends. The CDR3 extends over 15 amino acids. The CDR3 reads CASSRDRPSNQPQHF. The CDR3 DNA follows: TGTGCCAGCAGTCGCGACAGGCCTAGCAATCAGCCCCAGCATTTT.

The chain recombines TRBV30 with TRBJ2-7; 9 nucleotides agree with TRBD1. The CDR3 runs to 13 residues. Per the germline V gene, CDR1 is GTSNPN and CDR2 is SVGIG (reference sequence). With 5 bases clipped from V and 2 bases from J, the junction kept 4 bases outside the gene matches. CDR3: CAWAGTGPYEQYF. CDR3 nucleotides: TGTGCCTGGGCCGGGACAGGGCCCTACGAGCAGTACTTC.

Only a few counts were recorded for this clone. This sequence joins TRBV7-3 and TRBJ2-2; 7 bases map to TRBD2. V was pared by 5 bases and J by 5 bases, with 14 bases of the junction left unmatched. The V gene's germline CDR1 is SGHTA and CDR2 FQGTGA. The CDR3 covers 17 residues. Written as DNA, the CDR3 is TGTGCCAGCAGCCCCCCAAGGTGGGGGGGAGGGACCGGGGAGCTGTTTTTT. As protein: CASSPPRWGGGTGELFF.

The chain has TRBV2 and TRBJ1-5; 7 bases agree with TRBD1. This CDR3 is built from 15 residues. Germline assignment: CDR1 SNHLY and CDR2 FYNNEI. J was trimmed by 3 bases and V by 6 bases; bases with no gene match: 8. As DNA, the CDR3 is TGTGCCAGCAGCCGCGACAGGGTCAACAATCAGCCCCAGCATTTT. As protein: CASSRDRVNNQPQHF.

This rearrangement joins TRBV2 to TRBJ2-1; TRBD1 aligns across 7 bases. From germline, CDR1 is SNHLY and CDR2 FYNNEI. V was clipped by 6 bases and J by 7 bases; unmatched bases: 9. There are 14 residues in the CDR3. The CDR3 DNA reads as TGTGCCAGCAGGTGGACAGGATTGATGAATGAGCAGTTCTTC. Amino acids: CASRWTGLMNEQFF.

The gene calls are TRBV18 and TRBJ1-1; 7 bases map to TRBD1. Germline CDR1 is KGHSH and CDR2 is LQKENI. The CDR3 covers 16 residues. V was pared by 6 bases and J by 0 bases, with 10 bases of the junction left unmatched. The CDR3 loop reads CASSPSRQGMNTEAFF. In nucleotides, the CDR3 is TGTGCCAGCTCCCCCTCCCGACAGGGTATGAACACTGAAGCTTTCTTT. Filled out from reference TRBV18 and TRBJ1-1, the complete variable domain reads NAGVMQNPRHLVRRRGQEARLRCSPMKGHSHVYWYRQLPEEGLKFMVYLQKENIIDESGMPKERFSAEFPKEGPSILRIQQVVRGDSAAYFCASSPSRQGMNTEAFFGQGTRLTVV.

V is TRBV18 and J is TRBJ2-5; weak D call: TRBD2 (6 bases). Trimming left V 1 base short and J 5 bases short, with 14 bases between. Looked up from germline, CDR1 is KGHSH and CDR2 is LQKENI. The CDR3 is 15 amino acids. CDR3 in amino acids: CASSPRDGGWETQYF. The DNA for the CDR3 is TGTGCCAGCTCACCACGGGACGGAGGGTGGGAGACCCAGTACTTC.

This rearrangement joins TRBV5-5 to TRBJ2-1; D is undetermined. V gave up 2 bases and J gave up 4 bases, with 7 bases separating them. The CDR3 loop spans 13 amino acids. Per the germline V gene, CDR1 is SGHKS and CDR2 is YYEKEE (reference sequence). The CDR3, as DNA: TGTGCCAGCAGCTTTTTAATTTACAATGAGCAGTTCTTC. Amino acids: CASSFLIYNEQFF.

The chain joins TRBV18 to TRBJ2-1, with 8 positions matching TRBD1. This CDR3 spans 13 amino acids. Germline assignment: CDR1 KGHSH and CDR2 LQKENI. J gave up 9 bases and V 6 bases, and 7 bases lay outside the gene matches. The CDR3 DNA is TGTGCCAGCTCCCCAACCACAGGGGGTGAGCAGTTCTTC. Amino acids: CASSPTTGGEQFF.

The chain carries TRBV27 and TRBJ2-3, with D possibly being TRBD2 (5 bases). Looked up from germline, CDR1 is MNHEY and CDR2 is SMNVEV (reference sequence). V was shortened by 10 bases and J by 5 bases, with 10 bases between the two germline ends. The CDR3 is 11 residues long. CDR3 region: CATLEGDTQYF. In DNA form, the CDR3 reads TGTGCCACCCTCGAGGGAGATACGCAGTATTTT.

The chain joins TRBV6-5 to TRBJ2-3; TRBD1 aligns across 7 bases. Germline assignment: CDR1 MNHEY and CDR2 SVGAGI. The CDR3 sequence is 14 residues long. The J segment lost 5 bases and the V segment lost 4 bases, leaving 6 bases of the junction unmatched. CDR3 in amino acids: CASSSRGPEDTQYF. The CDR3 nucleotides are TGTGCCAGCAGTTCTAGGGGGCCGGAAGATACGCAGTATTTT.

The gene calls are TRBV19 and TRBJ2-7, with 7 bases matching TRBD1. The CDR3 sequence is 14 residues long. Germline values: CDR1 LNHDA, CDR2 SQIVND (reference sequence). V was pared by 7 bases and J by 6 bases, with 12 bases of the junction left unmatched. The chain's CDR3 is CASTDQGVGSEQYF. CDR3 bases: TGTGCCAGTACCGATCAGGGGGTGGGGAGCGAGCAGTACTTC.

The chain is built from TRBV7-9 and TRBJ1-5; TRBD1 matches at 9 bases. The CDR3 has 17 residues. The germline V gene has CDR1 SEHNR and CDR2 FQNEAQ (reference sequence). After removal of 5 bases from V and 2 bases from J, the junction contained 10 bases not matched to a gene. The CDR3 sequence is CASSLDRGSGGNQPQHF. The CDR3 DNA reads as TGTGCCAGCAGCCTTGACAGGGGGAGTGGGGGCAATCAGCCCCAGCATTTT.

The rearrangement uses TRBV10-2 and TRBJ1-1; D is undetermined. The CDR3 is made up of 13 amino acids. Per germline, CDR1 WSHSY and CDR2 SAAADI. With 3 bases removed from V and 1 base from J, the gap between germline ends came to 6 bases. CDR3 DNA: TGCGCCAGCAGTGACAGGAAGAACACTGAAGCTTTCTTT. Its translation: CASSDRKNTEAFF.

The J gene is TRBJ1-1, the V gene TRBV19; no clear D gene. Germline V lookup: CDR1 LNHDA, CDR2 SQIVND (reference sequence). V dropped 1 base and J dropped 0 bases, with 6 bases sitting between them. CDR3 length: 14 residues. In DNA form, the CDR3 reads TGTGCCAGTAGTATAGCCGTAATGAACACTGAAGCTTTCTTT. Protein: CASSIAVMNTEAFF.

The J gene is TRBJ2-7, the V gene TRBV10-1, with TRBD1 as a possible D gene (6 bases). The V and J ends lost 0 bases and 0 bases respectively, with 12 bases between them. CDR1 and CDR2 (germline): WNHNN, SYGVQD (reference sequence). This CDR3 is built from 16 residues. CDR3 in DNA: TGCGCCAGCAGTGAGTCGTTCGGACAGCCCTCCTACGAGCAGTACTTC. Residues: CASSESFGQPSYEQYF.

The rearrangement links TRBV25-1 to TRBJ1-1; the D gene is possibly TRBD1 (5 bases). The CDR3 contains 14 residues. V was trimmed by 3 bases and J by 2 bases, leaving 10 bases between them. Germline V CDR1 and CDR2: MGHDK, SYGVNS. DNA for the CDR3: TGTGCCAGCAGTGAGCCAGGGCTTAACACTGAAGCTTTCTTT. It translates to CASSEPGLNTEAFF.

This clone was recorded a few times. This chain connects TRBV28 to TRBJ2-2; possible D gene TRBD1, 8 bases. Trimming left V 2 bases short and J 7 bases short, with 14 bases between. The CDR3 contains 15 residues. Germline values: CDR1 MDHEN, CDR2 SYDVKM. In DNA form, the CDR3 reads TGTGCCAGCAGTTTAACAGGGGGGGCGAGCGGGGAGCTGTTTTTT. This encodes CASSLTGGASGELFF.

On this clone itself: The sample holds other DNA sequences that translate to the same CDR3. The chain carries TRBV4-1 and TRBJ1-5; unclear D gene. The germline V gene has CDR1 MGHRA and CDR2 YSYEKL. The CDR3 contains 15 residues. V lost 3 bases and J 0 bases, leaving 9 bases between the germline ends. Written as DNA, the CDR3 is TGCGCCAGCAGCCACCTGACGGGTAGCAATCAGCCCCAGCATTTT. Protein sequence: CASSHLTGSNQPQHF.

V usage is TRBV4-2 and J usage is TRBJ2-1, with D perhaps TRBD1 (5 bases). From germline, CDR1 is LGHNA and CDR2 YNFKEQ. Deletions cut 4 bases from V and 1 base from J, with 5 bases between. The CDR3 covers 13 residues. CDR3: CASSRTSYNEQFF. Here the CDR3 DNA reads TGTGCCAGCAGCCGGACATCCTACAATGAGCAGTTCTTC.

The V and J genes are TRBV30 and TRBJ1-4, with D tentatively TRBD1 (5 bases). V gave up 0 bases and J gave up 8 bases, with 13 bases separating them. Germline CDR1 GTSNPN, CDR2 SVGIG (reference sequence). This CDR3 is 14 amino acids long. Written as DNA, the CDR3 is TGTGCCTGGAGTGTCGGGCAGGGTAGAGAAAAACTGTTTTTT. Translated, it gives CAWSVGQGREKLFF. Drawing the rest from reference TRBV30 and TRBJ1-4, the complete variable domain is SQTIHQWPATLVQPVGSPLSLECTVEGTSNPNLYWYRQAAGRGLQLLFYSVGIGQISSEVPQNLSASRPQDRQFILSSKKLLLSDSGFYLCAWSVGQGREKLFFGSGTQLSVL.